The present T cell receptor beta chain was sequenced within a study of blood T cell repertoires in COVID-19. Study details: Sources were T cells, B-cell-depleted T cells, or PBMCs; the material itself was cDNA or gDNA.

Authors' data handling: By means of reference gene primer amplification, nucleated cell counts were estimated. Assay used: immunoSEQ multiplex PCR; TCRdb lists only in-frame clones, some missing. That table gives V, J and clone size, and the DNA gave D and trimming. The data show roughly 300,000 clones, about 90% seen once. The CDR3 is made up of 14 amino acids. CDR1 KGHSH and CDR2 LQKENI come from the germline V gene. V was cut by 2 bases and J by 10 bases, with 12 bases left in between. This clone was picked up one time. This receptor was taken from a woman aged 40-49 years who had recovered from COVID-19. Sample: peripheral blood. The gene calls are TRBV18 and TRBJ1-6; tentatively, D is TRBD1 (5 bases). DNA for the CDR3: TGTGCCAGCTCACCAGGGGGGAAAGACTCACCCCTCCACTTT. Translated, it gives CASSPGGKDSPLHF. Based on the CDR3 plus reference TRBV18 and TRBJ1-6, the full variable domain is NAGVMQNPRHLVRRRGQEARLRCSPMKGHSHVYWYRQLPEEGLKFMVYLQKENIIDESGMPKERFSAEFPKEGPSILRIQQVVRGDSAAYFCASSPGGKDSPLHFGNGTRLTVT.